Below are 15 T cell receptor beta chains sequenced from a single sample in a study of T cell changes during pregnancy in multiple sclerosis (dated by TCRdb to about 2019). Library generation was performed with the immunoSEQ multiplex PCR assay. The clones in this table, taken by TCRdb from immuneACCESS, are in-frame only. Not every clone is retained; where verified, under half of the shortfall comes from an unresolved V gene, and the cause of the rest is unknown. The sample includes 65,000 to 85,000 clones, with approximately 90% observed a single time. The ten largest clones add up to roughly 0.22% of the sample. The sequences come from CD4+ T cells from peripheral blood mononuclear cells, collected before pregnancy. These receptor sequences come from a female donor with multiple sclerosis, enrolled in a pregnancy study.

This chain links TRBV7-9 with TRBJ2-1; 8 bases are a match to TRBD2. Trimming removed 1 base from V and 9 bases from J; junction bases left unmatched: 5. The CDR3 totals 14 residues. Germline loops: CDR1 SEHNR, CDR2 FQNEAQ (reference sequence). CDR3 protein: CASSLGAGALEQFF. Written as DNA, the CDR3 is TGTGCCAGCAGCTTAGGAGCGGGGGCTCTTGAGCAGTTCTTC.

The rearrangement links TRBV11-2 to TRBJ2-7; 9 positions agree with TRBD1. Trimming took 6 bases from V and 1 from J; bases not matched to a gene: 13. The CDR3 runs to 17 residues. Germline-derived CDR1 and CDR2 are SGHAT and FQNNGV. In DNA, the CDR3 is TGTGCCAGCAGATCAAGGGGGGGACAGGGCTATTCCTACGAGCAGTACTTC. Protein: CASRSRGGQGYSYEQYF. Full variable domain (missing parts from reference TRBV11-2 and TRBJ2-7): EAGVAQSPRYKIIEKRQSVAFWCNPISGHATLYWYQQILGQGPKLLIQFQNNGVVDDSQLPKDRFSAERLKGVDSTLKIQPAKLEDSAVYLCASRSRGGQGYSYEQYFGPGTRLTVT.

The chain is built from TRBV29-1 and TRBJ2-5; perhaps TRBD1 as D (6 bases). The CDR3 length is 14 residues. CDR1 is SQVTM and CDR2 is ANQGSEA in the germline V gene. V was shortened by 2 bases and J by 5 bases, with 15 bases between the two germline ends. The CDR3 sequence: CSVERAGAGETQYF. The DNA of the CDR3 is TGCAGCGTTGAAAGGGCAGGGGCCGGGGAGACCCAGTACTTC.

V is TRBV7-9 and J is TRBJ2-3; D call uncertain. The CDR3 runs 14 residues. V lost 1 base to trimming and J lost 2 bases, with 7 bases between them. Germline CDR1 and CDR2: SEHNR and FQNEAQ (reference sequence). CDR3 nucleotide sequence: TGTGCCAGCAGCTTAGGACTTCCCACAGATACGCAGTATTTT. Translated, it gives CASSLGLPTDTQYF. Combining the CDR3 with reference TRBV7-9 and TRBJ2-3 gives the whole variable domain DTGVSQNPRHKITKRGQNVTFRCDPISEHNRLYWYRQTLGQGPEFLTYFQNEAQLEKSRLLSDRFSAERPKGSFSTLEIQRTEQGDSAMYLCASSLGLPTDTQYFGPGTRLTVL.

This clone came up once. The chain recombines TRBV28 with TRBJ1-1; D might be TRBD1 (6 bases). The CDR3 spans 12 residues. Trimming removed 5 bases from V and 8 bases from J, with 12 bases in between. Per the germline V gene, CDR1 is MDHEN and CDR2 is SYDVKM. The CDR3 DNA follows: TGTGCCAGCAGTATCAGGGGCGCCGAAGCTTTCTTT. This codes for CASSIRGAEAFF.

The V and J genes are TRBV18 and TRBJ2-1, with 9 bases identical to TRBD1. Germline CDR1 is KGHSH and CDR2 is LQKENI. The CDR3 is 16 amino acids. The V and J ends lost 3 bases and 5 bases, in that order; junction bases with no gene match: 8. CDR3 amino acids: CASSPKTGTGNNEQFF. In DNA, the CDR3 is TGTGCCAGCTCACCTAAAACCGGGACAGGGAACAATGAGCAGTTCTTC.

This rearrangement joins TRBV10-3 to TRBJ1-1, with 11 bases fitting TRBD1. The CDR3 loop spans 15 amino acids. With 4 bases clipped from V and 4 bases from J, the junction kept 5 bases outside the gene matches. Germline CDR1 reads ENHRY; CDR2 reads SYGVKD. The CDR3 loop reads CAISGTGGSGTEAFF. The CDR3 DNA is TGTGCCATCAGTGGGACAGGGGGCTCTGGCACTGAAGCTTTCTTT.

This chain links TRBV30 with TRBJ1-2, with 8 bases lining up with TRBD1. Trimming at V came to 2 bases and at J to 3 bases, leaving 2 bases not matched to a gene. The CDR3 runs to 13 residues. Germline-derived CDR1 and CDR2 are GTSNPN and SVGIG (reference sequence). CDR3 amino acids: CAWSQDRDYGYTF. The CDR3 DNA sequence: TGTGCCTGGAGTCAGGACAGGGACTATGGCTACACCTTC.

The chain links TRBV5-1 to TRBJ2-7; D perhaps matches TRBD1 (6 bases). V was trimmed by 4 bases and J by 10 bases, leaving 18 bases between them. Germline V gene lookup returns CDR1 SGHRS and CDR2 YFSETQ. This CDR3 contains 13 residues. The CDR3 sequence is CASSLSSRGRQYF. CDR3 in DNA: TGCGCCAGCAGCCTGTCCAGTAGGGGGAGACAGTACTTC.

This rearrangement joins TRBV7-3 to TRBJ2-7, with TRBD1 matching 10 bases. Germline V gene sequence: CDR1 SGHTA, CDR2 FQGTGA. Germline trimming cut 4 bases from V and 5 bases from J; bases unmatched to any gene: 2. This CDR3 contains 13 residues. The CDR3 loop reads CASSSTGGDEQYF. In DNA, the CDR3 is TGTGCCAGCAGCTCGACAGGGGGCGACGAGCAGTACTTC. Combining the CDR3 with reference TRBV7-3 and TRBJ2-7 gives the whole variable domain GAGVSQTPSNKVTEKGKYVELRCDPISGHTALYWYRQSLGQGPEFLIYFQGTGAADDSGLPNDRFFAVRPEGSVSTLKIQRTERGDSAVYLCASSSTGGDEQYFGPGTRLTVT.

The V and J genes are TRBV18 and TRBJ1-2; 8 bases line up with TRBD1. The CDR3 sequence is 14 residues long. Per the germline V gene, CDR1 is KGHSH and CDR2 is LQKENI. Losses at the gene ends were 6 bases for V and 0 bases for J; bases not matched to a gene: 3. CDR3 loop: CASSLDRANYGYTF. The CDR3, as DNA: TGTGCCAGCTCCCTGGACAGGGCTAACTATGGCTACACCTTC.

This chain uses TRBV10-2 with TRBJ2-2; 12 nucleotides agree with TRBD2. Per the germline V gene, CDR1 is WSHSY and CDR2 is SAAADI. The CDR3 contains 17 residues. Unmatched junction bases numbered 9, after V lost 7 bases and J lost 3 bases. The CDR3, as DNA: TGCGCCAGCACAAAGCGGACTAGCGGGGAACACACCGGGGAGCTGTTTTTT. Its translation is CASTKRTSGEHTGELFF.

J is TRBJ2-1 and V is TRBV27, with D tentatively TRBD1 (6 bases). CDR1 MNHEY and CDR2 SMNVEV come from the germline V gene (reference sequence). The CDR3 spans 14 residues. V was trimmed by 5 bases and J by 10 bases, leaving 18 bases between them. The CDR3 reads CASSGQGRNGEQFF. DNA for the CDR3: TGTGCCAGCAGTGGCCAGGGGCGGAATGGGGAGCAGTTCTTC.

This clone was recorded only once. The V call is TRBV19, the J call TRBJ1-1; no definite D call. Germline V gene data show CDR1 as LNHDA and CDR2 as SQIVND (reference sequence). This CDR3 region has 15 residues. V shed 1 base and J shed 1 base, with 10 bases lying between them. CDR3 DNA: TGTGCCAGTAGTATAGGAGAGGGTAGGAACACTGAAGCTTTCTTT. Its protein is CASSIGEGRNTEAFF. The full variable domain, rest sourced from reference TRBV19 and TRBJ1-1, is DGGITQSPKYLFRKEGQNVTLSCEQNLNHDAMYWYRQDPGQGLRLIYYSQIVNDFQKGDIAEGYSVSREKKESFPLTVTSAQKNPTAFYLCASSIGEGRNTEAFFGQGTRLTVV.

The rearrangement joins TRBV6-5 to TRBJ2-7; 9 bases match TRBD1. The CDR3 has 15 amino acids. Germline trimming cut 2 bases from V and 5 bases from J; bases unmatched to any gene: 7. Per the germline V gene, CDR1 is MNHEY and CDR2 is SVGAGI. The CDR3: CASSYQPGTGNEQYF. The CDR3 DNA is TGTGCCAGCAGTTACCAGCCCGGGACAGGGAACGAGCAGTACTTC.